The 19 T cell receptor beta chains presented below share a single source sample, sequenced in a study of T-cell memory formation after mild COVID-19. MiXCR, run by TCRdb on the 5' RACE reads, gives a single entry per CDR3 protein. The sample lists around 250,000 distinct CDR3 sequences, roughly 17% occurring once. The specimen was PBMCs or a T cell subset sorted from them (not recorded which). The receptors derive from a man aged 18 to 35 who had mild COVID-19 (a few samples of this study predate the infection). Cell type and time point are not known.

The chain recombines TRBV29-1 with TRBJ2-4, with D perhaps given as TRBD1 or TRBD2 (5 bases each). The CDR3 consists of 14 residues. Deletions cut 7 bases from V and 0 bases from J, with 13 bases between. The germline gives CDR1 SQVTM, CDR2 ANQGSEA. CDR3 sequence: CSARGRLAKNIQYF. CDR3 sequence (DNA): TGCAGCGCCCGGGGCCGTTTAGCCAAAAACATTCAGTACTTC.

This rearrangement joins TRBV28 to TRBJ2-1; 9 bases are a match to TRBD1. Germline V gene sequence: CDR1 MDHEN, CDR2 SYDVKM. Trimming took 5 bases from V and 5 from J; bases not matched to a gene: 10. This CDR3 is 16 amino acids long. CDR3 amino acids: CASSRPGQGPDNEQFF. The CDR3, as DNA: TGTGCCAGCAGTCGACCGGGACAGGGTCCGGACAATGAGCAGTTCTTC.

This clonotype was found a few times. This chain connects TRBV6-5 to TRBJ1-4; D is unclear. V lost 8 bases to trimming and J lost 0 bases, with 10 bases between them. This CDR3 is built from 14 residues. CDR1 is MNHEY, CDR2 SVGAGI, per germline. The CDR3 nucleotides read TGTGCCAGCCGTTCGCCCACAACTAATGAAAAACTGTTTTTT. Its translation: CASRSPTTNEKLFF.

In DNA, the CDR3 is TGTGCCAGCAGTATACAGGGGCTCGGAACCAAAAACATTCAGTACTTC. Protein: CASSIQGLGTKNIQYF. The V gene is TRBV7-3, the J gene TRBJ2-4, with TRBD1 identical over 7 bases. The CDR3 spans 16 residues. Trimming removed 6 bases from V and 2 bases from J; junction bases left unmatched: 10. Germline CDR1 and CDR2: SGHTA and FQGTGA.

This clonotype was seen a few times. The chain is built from TRBV6-5 and TRBJ1-1; no clear D. This CDR3 comprises 11 residues. The germline V and J ends were trimmed by 6 bases and 3 bases, with 5 bases remaining between them. Germline CDR1 MNHEY, CDR2 SVGAGI. The CDR3 spells CASRQYTEAFF. The CDR3 DNA reads TGTGCCAGCAGGCAGTACACTGAAGCTTTCTTT.

The V call is TRBV6-5, the J call TRBJ2-3; D uncertain. This CDR3 region has 14 residues. Germline V gives CDR1 MNHEY, CDR2 SVGAGI. V was trimmed by 0 bases and J by 3 bases, leaving 7 bases between them. CDR3 DNA: TGTGCCAGCAGTTACTCGAAAGGGACAGATACGCAGTATTTT. Its protein is CASSYSKGTDTQYF.

The gene calls are TRBV12-3 or TRBV12-4 and TRBJ1-2; the match to TRBD1 covers 11 bases. The CDR3 is 16 amino acids. J gave up 4 bases and V 2 bases, and 6 bases lay outside the gene matches. CDR3 loop: CASSLQGTGGIYGYTF. CDR3 nucleotide sequence: TGTGCCAGCAGTTTACAAGGGACAGGGGGTATCTATGGCTACACCTTC.

For the CDR3, the DNA is TGTGCCAGCAGTTTTATGCAGGGTTATTCACCCCTCCACTTT. The encoded protein is CASSFMQGYSPLHF. The chain uses TRBV28 and TRBJ1-6; perhaps TRBD1 as D (5 bases). Per the germline V gene, CDR1 is MDHEN and CDR2 is SYDVKM. This CDR3 is 14 amino acids long. V was trimmed by 3 bases and J by 8 bases, leaving 11 bases between them.

The rearrangement uses TRBV2 and TRBJ2-5, with D perhaps TRBD2 (6 bases). Per the germline V gene, CDR1 is SNHLY and CDR2 is FYNNEI. V lost 5 bases to trimming and J lost 5 bases, with 9 bases between them. The CDR3 contains 12 residues. The CDR3: CASSWEVETQYF. The CDR3 coding sequence is TGTGCCAGCAGTTGGGAGGTCGAGACCCAGTACTTC.

The chain combines TRBV7-2 with TRBJ1-4; D perhaps matches TRBD1 (5 bases). Germline values: CDR1 SGHTA, CDR2 FQGNSA. The CDR3 totals 16 residues. V shed 1 base and J shed 0 bases, with 9 bases lying between them. For the CDR3, the DNA is TGTGCCAGCAGCTTAGGGTCCAGGGCAACTAATGAAAAACTGTTTTTT. Amino acids: CASSLGSRATNEKLFF.

The chain recombines TRBV5-1 with TRBJ2-7; D may match TRBD1 or TRBD2 (6 bases each). The CDR3 has 18 amino acids. The germline V and J ends were trimmed by 2 bases and 0 bases, with 21 bases remaining between them. In germline, CDR1 is SGHRS, CDR2 YFSETQ. This chain's CDR3 is CASSFEGGGVLGSYEQYV. CDR3 DNA: TGCGCCAGCAGCTTCGAAGGAGGGGGAGTTTTGGGCTCCTACGAGCAGTACGTC.

This clonotype was recorded a few times. The rearrangement joins TRBV29-1 to TRBJ2-1, with 12 nucleotides matching TRBD2. The V gene end was trimmed by 7 bases and the J gene end by 5 bases; junction bases not matched to a gene: 3. This CDR3 has 13 amino acids. Germline lookup yields CDR1 SQVTM and CDR2 ANQGSEA. The CDR3 nucleotides are TGCAGCGCTGGACTAGCGGGGAACAATGAGCAGTTCTTC. The encoded protein is CSAGLAGNNEQFF.

There are a few counts of this clonotype. V usage is TRBV6-6 and J usage is TRBJ2-1; TRBD2 might be the D (5 bases). Trimming shortened V by 4 bases and J by 5 bases, and 12 bases separated the two germline ends. Germline V gives CDR1 MNHNY, CDR2 SVGAGI (reference sequence). The CDR3 length is 14 residues. CDR3 in amino acids: CASSSGFGNNEQFF. Written as DNA, the CDR3 is TGTGCCAGCAGTTCGGGGTTCGGAAACAATGAGCAGTTCTTC.

The genes are TRBV10-2 and TRBJ1-2; a weak D match, TRBD1 (5 bases). CDR3 length: 16 amino acids. Germline V CDR1 and CDR2: WSHSY, SAAADI. Deletions cut 5 bases from V and 5 bases from J, with 21 bases between. The CDR3 sequence: CASSPDTPPSGYGYTF. For the CDR3, the DNA is TGCGCCAGCAGTCCGGACACACCGCCCTCAGGGTATGGCTACACCTTC.

This chain uses TRBV12-2 with TRBJ1-4; the D call TRBD1 from the table was never checked on the DNA. TRBV12-2 is a documented pseudogene. The CDR3 covers 17 residues. The CDR3 DNA reads as TGTGCAAGTCGCTTTGATGGCAGGGAATCAACTAATGAAAAACTGTTTTTT. Encoded protein: CASRFDGRESTNEKLFF.

The chain has TRBV7-9 and TRBJ2-1, with D possibly TRBD2 on 5 matching bases. Germline CDR1 is SEHNR and CDR2 is FQNEAQ (reference sequence). The germline V and J ends were trimmed by 3 bases and 5 bases, with 11 bases remaining between them. The CDR3 extends over 14 amino acids. CDR3 nucleotide sequence: TGTGCCAGCAGCTTGAGGGTATCCGACAATGAGCAGTTCTTC. It codes for CASSLRVSDNEQFF.

The V gene is TRBV28, the J gene TRBJ2-7; TRBD2 agrees at 7 bases. There are 15 residues in the CDR3. The germline gives CDR1 MDHEN, CDR2 SYDVKM. Trimming at V came to 5 bases and at J to 4 bases, leaving 11 bases not matched to a gene. For the CDR3, the DNA is TGTGCCAGCAGTGCGTCCGGACTAGTCAATTACGAGCAGTACGTC. Translating it yields CASSASGLVNYEQYV.

CDR3 sequence (DNA): TGTGCCACCAGTGATTTACTCCACAGACGGGAGACCCAGTACTTC. Encoded protein: CATSDLLHRRETQYF. This chain links TRBV24-1 with TRBJ2-5; D unclear. V was pared by 1 base and J by 5 bases, with 13 bases between. Germline V gene sequence: CDR1 KGHDR, CDR2 SFDVKD. The CDR3 spans 15 residues.

This clonotype has only a few counts. The chain links TRBV7-6 to TRBJ2-7, with D perhaps TRBD2 (6 bases). This CDR3 contains 15 residues. Per the germline V gene, CDR1 is SGHVS and CDR2 is FNYEAQ. Trimming removed 1 base from V and 3 bases from J, with 13 bases in between. Here the CDR3 reads CASSLEVSGGYEQYV. The CDR3 DNA is TGTGCCAGCAGCTTAGAAGTTTCCGGGGGCTACGAGCAGTACGTC.